A selection of T cell receptor beta chains follows, all from one sample in a study of control samples from healthy donors and cancer patients. Produced via immunoSEQ multiplex PCR; TCRdb's table is partial and in-frame only. The table has fewer than 60,000 clones, over 75% seen once; the top ten hold about 13%. Specimen: PBMCs. The receptors were gathered from a woman aged 55-69 years with lung cancer. Both conserved end residues are part of each CDR3. A D gene is named only where the DNA matches it firmly. Clone size appears in some rows only: once, few, many, or a class for an expanded clone.

v_call	d_call	clone_size	j_call	cdr3_aa	cdr3_nt
TRBV25-1	-	-	TRBJ2-3	CASSDPVTDTQYF	TGTGCCAGCAGTGATCCGGTAACCGATACGCAGTATTTT
TRBV6-5	TRBD2	-	TRBJ2-1	CASRSGGPSLTKQFF	TGTGCCAGCAGAAGCGGGGGGCCTAGTCTTACAAAGCAGTTCTTC
TRBV5-1	-	few	TRBJ2-7	CASSLAPADEQYF	TGCGCCAGCAGCTTAGCCCCCGCGGACGAGCAGTACTTC
TRBV5-1	TRBD2	-	TRBJ2-5	CASSGEGHWGETQYF	TGCGCCAGCAGCGGGGAGGGGCATTGGGGAGAGACCCAGTACTTC
TRBV5-1	-	-	TRBJ1-1	CASSLADSRGGAEAFF	TGCGCCAGCAGCTTGGCCGACAGCAGGGGTGGGGCTGAAGCTTTCTTT
TRBV19	TRBD1	-	TRBJ2-2	CASSAGSGGVPGELFF	TGTGCCAGCTCCGCGGGGTCAGGGGGCGTACCCGGGGAGCTGTTTTTT
TRBV7-6	TRBD2	-	TRBJ2-5	CASSLASGGYETQYF	TGTGCCAGCAGCTTGGCTAGCGGGGGGTATGAGACCCAGTACTTC
TRBV20-1	-	-	TRBJ1-2	CNGYFNYGYTF	TGCAACGGGTACTTCAACTATGGCTACACCTTC
TRBV5-1	-	-	TRBJ2-7	CASSLGWGNEQYF	TGCGCCAGCAGCTTGGGTTGGGGCAACGAGCAGTACTTC
TRBV6-6	TRBD2	-	TRBJ2-1	CASTSTSPGEQFF	TGTGCCAGCACCTCGACTAGCCCGGGTGAGCAGTTCTTC
TRBV21-1	-	-	TRBJ1-6	CASSKVTGLPNNSPLHF	TGTGCCAGCAGCAAAGTGACAGGCCTCCCGAATAATTCACCCCTCCACTTT
TRBV5-1	-	-	TRBJ2-1	CASSLDQSGPYGEQFF	TGCGCCAGCAGCTTGGACCAGTCGGGCCCATATGGTGAGCAGTTCTTC
TRBV7-2	-	-	TRBJ2-7	CASSMDSGLPEQYF	TGTGCCAGCAGTATGGACAGCGGCCTTCCCGAGCAGTACTTC
TRBV13	TRBD1	-	TRBJ2-5	CASSRRDSQEPQETQYF	TGTGCCAGCAGCCGACGGGACAGCCAGGAGCCCCAAGAGACCCAGTACTTC